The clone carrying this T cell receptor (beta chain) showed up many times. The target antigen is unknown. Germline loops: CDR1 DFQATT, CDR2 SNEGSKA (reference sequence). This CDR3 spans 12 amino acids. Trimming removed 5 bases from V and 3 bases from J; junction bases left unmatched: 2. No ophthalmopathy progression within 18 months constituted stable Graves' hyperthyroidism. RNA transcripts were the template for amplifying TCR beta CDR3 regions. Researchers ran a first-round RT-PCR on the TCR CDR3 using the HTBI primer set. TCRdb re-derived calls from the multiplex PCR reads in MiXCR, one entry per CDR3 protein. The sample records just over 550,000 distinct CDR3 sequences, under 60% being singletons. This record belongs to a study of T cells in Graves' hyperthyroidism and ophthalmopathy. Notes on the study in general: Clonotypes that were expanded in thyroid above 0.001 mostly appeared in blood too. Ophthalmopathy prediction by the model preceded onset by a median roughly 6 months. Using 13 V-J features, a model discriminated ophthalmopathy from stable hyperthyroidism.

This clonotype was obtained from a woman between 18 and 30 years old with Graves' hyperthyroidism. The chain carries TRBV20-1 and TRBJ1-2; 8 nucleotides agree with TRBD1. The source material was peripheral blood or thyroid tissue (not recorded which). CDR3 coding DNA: TGCAGTGCTTTGACAGGGGACTATGGCTACACCTTC. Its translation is CSALTGDYGYTF.